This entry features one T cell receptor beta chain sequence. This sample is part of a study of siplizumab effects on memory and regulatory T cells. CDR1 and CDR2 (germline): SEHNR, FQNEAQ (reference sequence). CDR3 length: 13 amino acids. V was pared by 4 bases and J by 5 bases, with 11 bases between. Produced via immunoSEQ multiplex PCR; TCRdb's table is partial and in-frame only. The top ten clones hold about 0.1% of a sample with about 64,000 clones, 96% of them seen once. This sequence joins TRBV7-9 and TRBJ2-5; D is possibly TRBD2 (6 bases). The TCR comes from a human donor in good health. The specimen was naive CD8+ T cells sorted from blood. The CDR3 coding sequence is TGTGCCAGCAGCTACCCCGCGGGGGAGACCCAGTACTTC. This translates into CASSYPAGETQYF.